This record covers a single T cell receptor (beta chain). Authors' data handling: Amplification of reference gene primers was used by the study to estimate nucleated cell counts. Clones were sequenced by immunoSEQ multiplex PCR, and TCRdb holds only the in-frame ones, with some missing. The V and J calls and clone size are taken from that table; D and trimming were inferred from the DNA. The data hold about 310,000 clones, with nearly 90% observed a single time. This sample is part of a study of blood T cell repertoires in COVID-19. Study background: Samples of COVID-19 (acute and convalescent) were obtained from the United States, Italy and Spain. PBMCs, B-cell-depleted T cells, or T cells were the source of the cDNA or gDNA that made up the material.

Patients at the Seattle site were enrolled during active infection and followed longitudinally. Sequencing used peripheral blood. The source of this sequence is a woman in her 40s with COVID-19, enrolled during active disease.

The CDR3 bases are TGTGCCAGCTCACCACGGCTGTACAATGAGCAGTTCTTC. Protein: CASSPRLYNEQFF. The rearrangement joins TRBV18 to TRBJ2-1, with D unclear. The germline CDR1 and CDR2 sequences are KGHSH and LQKENI. The CDR3 is 13 amino acids. V was shortened by 1 base and J by 4 bases, with 5 bases between the two germline ends.